Below, 8 T cell receptor beta chains from the same sample are listed, as sequenced in a study of multiple sclerosis patients with progressive multifocal leukoencephalopathy. Time point: before natalizumab initiation. Method: immunoSEQ multiplex PCR; TCRdb's copy keeps in-frame clones and lacks some. The sample gives tens of thousands of clones, about 91% of which show up once; about 1.8% is in the top ten. The sequencing input was PBMCs. The source of these receptors is a man aged 30 to 39 with multiple sclerosis.

The V gene is TRBV11-3, the J gene TRBJ2-3; 7 nucleotides match TRBD2. The CDR3 covers 15 residues. The germline gives CDR1 SGHNT, CDR2 YENEEA. J was trimmed by 4 bases and V by 5 bases; bases with no gene match: 9. CDR3 loop: CASSHLVGGPDTQYF. DNA for the CDR3: TGTGCCAGCAGCCATCTAGTGGGAGGGCCAGATACGCAGTATTTT. Full variable domain (remainder filled in from reference TRBV11-3 and TRBJ2-3): EAGVVQSPRYKIIEKKQPVAFWCNPISGHNTLYWYLQNLGQGPELLIRYENEEAVDDSQLPKDRFSAERLKGVDSTLKIQPAELGDSAVYLCASSHLVGGPDTQYFGPGTRLTVL.

This chain uses TRBV6-1 with TRBJ1-2; D is undetermined. CDR1 is MNHNS and CDR2 is SASEGT in the germline V gene. V was shortened by 0 bases and J by 0 bases, with 14 bases between the two germline ends. The CDR3 is made up of 17 amino acids. This CDR3 reads CASSEARVIGPNYGYTF. Written as DNA, the CDR3 is TGTGCCAGCAGTGAAGCGCGGGTTATAGGGCCTAACTATGGCTACACCTTC.

The chain recombines TRBV2 with TRBJ2-1; D remains ambiguous. Germline V CDR1 and CDR2: SNHLY, FYNNEI. Trimming left V 5 bases short and J 10 bases short, with 15 bases between. The CDR3 has 13 amino acids. The CDR3 reads CASSSSSWNEQFF. The CDR3 DNA reads as TGTGCCAGCAGTTCCTCTTCGTGGAACGAGCAGTTCTTC.

This rearrangement joins TRBV5-1 to TRBJ1-1; D is unresolved. This CDR3 has 14 residues. Germline CDR1 reads SGHRS; CDR2 reads YFSETQ. V was cut by 0 bases and J by 2 bases, with 8 bases left in between. The DNA of the CDR3 is TGCGCCAGCAGCTTGGGACAAATTAACACTGAAGCTTTCTTT. Residues: CASSLGQINTEAFF.

The chain recombines TRBV4-3 with TRBJ2-3; tentatively, D is TRBD2 (6 bases). V lost 3 bases and J 5 bases, leaving 21 bases between the germline ends. The CDR3 loop spans 17 amino acids. Germline values: CDR1 LGHNA, CDR2 YSLEER. CDR3 nucleotides: TGCGCCAGCAGCCAGGAAAGACTAGGGCTAAAACTAGATACGCAGTATTTT. Amino acid sequence: CASSQERLGLKLDTQYF.

Of note for this clone: At one end, the junction sequence differs from germline, possibly due to a read error. The chain joins TRBV19 to TRBJ2-7, with TRBD2 matching 8 bases. This CDR3 is 16 amino acids long. The germline V gene encodes CDR1 LNHDA and CDR2 SQIVND (reference sequence). CDR3 region: CASSLSLAGGSYEQCF. The CDR3 DNA sequence: TGTGCCAGTAGTCTGTCCCTAGCGGGCGGGTCCTACGAGCAGTGCTTC.

V gene TRBV15 combines with J gene TRBJ2-1; 8 nucleotides align to TRBD2. Per germline, CDR1 LNHNV and CDR2 YYDKDF (reference sequence). CDR3 size: 16 residues. The V and J ends lost 0 bases and 7 bases, in that order; junction bases with no gene match: 8. CDR3 protein: CATSRDRVGRANEQFF. CDR3 sequence (DNA): TGTGCCACCAGCAGAGATCGGGTCGGGAGGGCTAATGAGCAGTTCTTC.

This clone came up a few times. The J gene is TRBJ2-4, the V gene TRBV7-2; D remains ambiguous. Between the trimmed V and J ends, which lost 2 bases and 0 bases, there was a span of 8 bases. The CDR3 runs 15 residues. Germline assignment: CDR1 SGHTA and CDR2 FQGNSA. The CDR3 here is CASSLRGVAKNIQYF. In DNA, the CDR3 is TGTGCCAGCAGCTTACGTGGGGTAGCCAAAAACATTCAGTACTTC.